This T cell receptor (beta chain) was retrieved from a study of OX40 agonist ivuxolimab in advanced cancers. Sequencing was performed with immunoSEQ multiplex PCR; in TCRdb, only in-frame clones are kept and a portion is missing. This table holds around 79,000 clones, about 88% found once. V gave up 4 bases and J gave up 4 bases, with 12 bases separating them. The CDR3 is 13 amino acids. Germline-derived CDR1 and CDR2 are SGHDT and YYEEEE. The chain uses TRBV5-6 and TRBJ2-7; D might be TRBD2 (5 bases). The sequence derives from an adult with an advanced solid tumor such as melanoma, head and neck, liver or kidney cancer. This material consisted of CD4+ or CD8+ T cells sorted from blood, taken in a trial of the OX40 agonist ivuxolimab. This CDR3 is CASSARGPYEQYF. The CDR3 DNA reads as TGTGCCAGCAGCGCCAGAGGGCCATACGAGCAGTACTTC.